This record covers a single T cell receptor (beta chain). Its antigen is undetermined. The germline V gene encodes CDR1 MNHNS and CDR2 SASEGT. Trimming pared 3 bases from V and 5 bases from J, leaving 7 bases between. This CDR3 region has 12 residues. Generated by immunoSEQ multiplex PCR, the TCRdb table keeps only in-frame clones and is missing some. Of about 180,000 clones listed, about 91% are singletons. This entry comes from a study of T cell responses to AZD1222 COVID-19 vaccine. As for the study in general: Combined were second doses at about 4 or about 12 weeks. Overall study findings and caveats: A rise in Spike-specific TCR breadth and depth followed two AZD1222 doses. The study identified only six AZD1222 recipients as seropositive at baseline. There were mostly white British donors and more females than males, and clonal diversity was possibly underestimated.

This TCR derives from an adult in good health. This chain joins TRBV6-1 and TRBJ1-2, with no clear D. The specimen comprised peripheral blood, sampled on day 0 of AZD1222 vaccination. CDR3 sequence (DNA): TGTGCCAGCAGTGATTCGGGATATGGCTACACCTTC. Its translation is CASSDSGYGYTF.